The 8 T cell receptor beta chains in this list originate from one sample, sequenced in a study of blood T cells in healthy people across ages. The authors ran a second PCR of 7 to 11 cycles using a sample-barcoded 5' primer and a J-beta primer mix. TCRdb recomputed calls from the 5' RACE reads with MiXCR, one row per CDR3 protein. Among 1 million to 1.2 million distinct CDR3 sequences listed, more than 30% were seen once. The sample was blood. The receptors were gathered from a man younger than 35 in good health.

This clonotype was counted many times. The J gene is TRBJ2-3, the V gene TRBV12-3 or TRBV12-4; D not resolved. CDR3 length equals 14 residues. V was shortened by 8 bases and J by 0 bases, with 12 bases between the two germline ends. The CDR3 DNA sequence: TGTGCCAGCGCTGGGGATTCTAGCACAGATACGCAGTATTTT. Translating it yields CASAGDSSTDTQYF.

This clonotype occurred a few times. The chain combines TRBV4-1 with TRBJ1-1; 7 positions match TRBD1. The germline CDR1 and CDR2 sequences are MGHRA and YSYEKL. The trim removed 1 base at V and 1 base at J, leaving 9 bases unmatched. The CDR3 is 17 amino acids. The DNA of the CDR3 is TGCGCCAGCAGCCAAGGCTCCGGGACAGCGACGAACACTGAAGCTTTCTTT. This codes for CASSQGSGTATNTEAFF.

This clonotype was observed a few times. The chain couples TRBV12-3 or TRBV12-4 to TRBJ1-6, with unresolved D. The CDR3 is made up of 15 amino acids. Trimming took off 5 bases at V and 4 bases at J, with 12 bases between the two ends. The CDR3 DNA follows: TGTGCCAGCAGTCTCCGGGATTCTTATAATTCACCCCTCCACTTT. Amino acid sequence: CASSLRDSYNSPLHF.

There are many counts of this clonotype. V usage is TRBV15 and J usage is TRBJ2-3, with D perhaps TRBD1 (5 bases). The germline gives CDR1 LNHNV, CDR2 YYDKDF (reference sequence). Deletions cut 2 bases from V and 1 base from J, with 13 bases between. The CDR3 is 16 amino acids. This CDR3 is CATSRSQGSGTDTQYF. The CDR3 DNA is TGTGCCACCAGCAGATCCCAGGGATCGGGCACAGATACGCAGTATTTT.

There are many counts of this clonotype. The genes are TRBV4-3 and TRBJ1-4; no definite D call. The V and J ends lost 2 bases and 4 bases respectively, with 8 bases between them. The CDR3 runs 14 residues. CDR1 and CDR2 from the germline V gene are LGHNA and YSLEER. The CDR3 DNA follows: TGCGCCAGCAGCCAACAGGTCCTTAATGAAAAACTGTTTTTT. Protein: CASSQQVLNEKLFF.

This clonotype was counted between two and nine times. This chain joins TRBV28 and TRBJ2-2, with unresolved D. The CDR3 loop spans 14 amino acids. CDR1 and CDR2 from the germline V gene are MDHEN and SYDVKM. V lost 5 bases to trimming and J lost 5 bases, with 12 bases between them. The DNA for the CDR3 is TGTGCCAGCAGTCCCCCTCCCCCAACCGGGGAGCTGTTTTTT. This translates into CASSPPPPTGELFF.

This chain's CDR3 is CASSYVTGFSNEQFF. In nucleotides, the CDR3 is TGTGCCAGCAGTTACGTGACAGGGTTTAGTAATGAGCAGTTCTTC. The V and J genes are TRBV6-6 and TRBJ2-1; TRBD1 agrees at 7 bases. Germline values: CDR1 MNHNY, CDR2 SVGAGI (reference sequence). Germline trimming cut 2 bases from V and 7 bases from J; bases unmatched to any gene: 8. This CDR3 has 15 residues.

The chain uses TRBV7-8 and TRBJ1-5, with D hard to call. CDR3 length: 13 residues. CDR1 is SGHVS, CDR2 FQNEAQ, per germline. Trimming stripped 0 bases from V and 10 bases from J, with 10 bases between. This chain's CDR3 is CASSLAETCPQHF. CDR3 coding DNA: TGTGCCAGCAGCTTAGCGGAGACGTGCCCCCAGCATTTT.